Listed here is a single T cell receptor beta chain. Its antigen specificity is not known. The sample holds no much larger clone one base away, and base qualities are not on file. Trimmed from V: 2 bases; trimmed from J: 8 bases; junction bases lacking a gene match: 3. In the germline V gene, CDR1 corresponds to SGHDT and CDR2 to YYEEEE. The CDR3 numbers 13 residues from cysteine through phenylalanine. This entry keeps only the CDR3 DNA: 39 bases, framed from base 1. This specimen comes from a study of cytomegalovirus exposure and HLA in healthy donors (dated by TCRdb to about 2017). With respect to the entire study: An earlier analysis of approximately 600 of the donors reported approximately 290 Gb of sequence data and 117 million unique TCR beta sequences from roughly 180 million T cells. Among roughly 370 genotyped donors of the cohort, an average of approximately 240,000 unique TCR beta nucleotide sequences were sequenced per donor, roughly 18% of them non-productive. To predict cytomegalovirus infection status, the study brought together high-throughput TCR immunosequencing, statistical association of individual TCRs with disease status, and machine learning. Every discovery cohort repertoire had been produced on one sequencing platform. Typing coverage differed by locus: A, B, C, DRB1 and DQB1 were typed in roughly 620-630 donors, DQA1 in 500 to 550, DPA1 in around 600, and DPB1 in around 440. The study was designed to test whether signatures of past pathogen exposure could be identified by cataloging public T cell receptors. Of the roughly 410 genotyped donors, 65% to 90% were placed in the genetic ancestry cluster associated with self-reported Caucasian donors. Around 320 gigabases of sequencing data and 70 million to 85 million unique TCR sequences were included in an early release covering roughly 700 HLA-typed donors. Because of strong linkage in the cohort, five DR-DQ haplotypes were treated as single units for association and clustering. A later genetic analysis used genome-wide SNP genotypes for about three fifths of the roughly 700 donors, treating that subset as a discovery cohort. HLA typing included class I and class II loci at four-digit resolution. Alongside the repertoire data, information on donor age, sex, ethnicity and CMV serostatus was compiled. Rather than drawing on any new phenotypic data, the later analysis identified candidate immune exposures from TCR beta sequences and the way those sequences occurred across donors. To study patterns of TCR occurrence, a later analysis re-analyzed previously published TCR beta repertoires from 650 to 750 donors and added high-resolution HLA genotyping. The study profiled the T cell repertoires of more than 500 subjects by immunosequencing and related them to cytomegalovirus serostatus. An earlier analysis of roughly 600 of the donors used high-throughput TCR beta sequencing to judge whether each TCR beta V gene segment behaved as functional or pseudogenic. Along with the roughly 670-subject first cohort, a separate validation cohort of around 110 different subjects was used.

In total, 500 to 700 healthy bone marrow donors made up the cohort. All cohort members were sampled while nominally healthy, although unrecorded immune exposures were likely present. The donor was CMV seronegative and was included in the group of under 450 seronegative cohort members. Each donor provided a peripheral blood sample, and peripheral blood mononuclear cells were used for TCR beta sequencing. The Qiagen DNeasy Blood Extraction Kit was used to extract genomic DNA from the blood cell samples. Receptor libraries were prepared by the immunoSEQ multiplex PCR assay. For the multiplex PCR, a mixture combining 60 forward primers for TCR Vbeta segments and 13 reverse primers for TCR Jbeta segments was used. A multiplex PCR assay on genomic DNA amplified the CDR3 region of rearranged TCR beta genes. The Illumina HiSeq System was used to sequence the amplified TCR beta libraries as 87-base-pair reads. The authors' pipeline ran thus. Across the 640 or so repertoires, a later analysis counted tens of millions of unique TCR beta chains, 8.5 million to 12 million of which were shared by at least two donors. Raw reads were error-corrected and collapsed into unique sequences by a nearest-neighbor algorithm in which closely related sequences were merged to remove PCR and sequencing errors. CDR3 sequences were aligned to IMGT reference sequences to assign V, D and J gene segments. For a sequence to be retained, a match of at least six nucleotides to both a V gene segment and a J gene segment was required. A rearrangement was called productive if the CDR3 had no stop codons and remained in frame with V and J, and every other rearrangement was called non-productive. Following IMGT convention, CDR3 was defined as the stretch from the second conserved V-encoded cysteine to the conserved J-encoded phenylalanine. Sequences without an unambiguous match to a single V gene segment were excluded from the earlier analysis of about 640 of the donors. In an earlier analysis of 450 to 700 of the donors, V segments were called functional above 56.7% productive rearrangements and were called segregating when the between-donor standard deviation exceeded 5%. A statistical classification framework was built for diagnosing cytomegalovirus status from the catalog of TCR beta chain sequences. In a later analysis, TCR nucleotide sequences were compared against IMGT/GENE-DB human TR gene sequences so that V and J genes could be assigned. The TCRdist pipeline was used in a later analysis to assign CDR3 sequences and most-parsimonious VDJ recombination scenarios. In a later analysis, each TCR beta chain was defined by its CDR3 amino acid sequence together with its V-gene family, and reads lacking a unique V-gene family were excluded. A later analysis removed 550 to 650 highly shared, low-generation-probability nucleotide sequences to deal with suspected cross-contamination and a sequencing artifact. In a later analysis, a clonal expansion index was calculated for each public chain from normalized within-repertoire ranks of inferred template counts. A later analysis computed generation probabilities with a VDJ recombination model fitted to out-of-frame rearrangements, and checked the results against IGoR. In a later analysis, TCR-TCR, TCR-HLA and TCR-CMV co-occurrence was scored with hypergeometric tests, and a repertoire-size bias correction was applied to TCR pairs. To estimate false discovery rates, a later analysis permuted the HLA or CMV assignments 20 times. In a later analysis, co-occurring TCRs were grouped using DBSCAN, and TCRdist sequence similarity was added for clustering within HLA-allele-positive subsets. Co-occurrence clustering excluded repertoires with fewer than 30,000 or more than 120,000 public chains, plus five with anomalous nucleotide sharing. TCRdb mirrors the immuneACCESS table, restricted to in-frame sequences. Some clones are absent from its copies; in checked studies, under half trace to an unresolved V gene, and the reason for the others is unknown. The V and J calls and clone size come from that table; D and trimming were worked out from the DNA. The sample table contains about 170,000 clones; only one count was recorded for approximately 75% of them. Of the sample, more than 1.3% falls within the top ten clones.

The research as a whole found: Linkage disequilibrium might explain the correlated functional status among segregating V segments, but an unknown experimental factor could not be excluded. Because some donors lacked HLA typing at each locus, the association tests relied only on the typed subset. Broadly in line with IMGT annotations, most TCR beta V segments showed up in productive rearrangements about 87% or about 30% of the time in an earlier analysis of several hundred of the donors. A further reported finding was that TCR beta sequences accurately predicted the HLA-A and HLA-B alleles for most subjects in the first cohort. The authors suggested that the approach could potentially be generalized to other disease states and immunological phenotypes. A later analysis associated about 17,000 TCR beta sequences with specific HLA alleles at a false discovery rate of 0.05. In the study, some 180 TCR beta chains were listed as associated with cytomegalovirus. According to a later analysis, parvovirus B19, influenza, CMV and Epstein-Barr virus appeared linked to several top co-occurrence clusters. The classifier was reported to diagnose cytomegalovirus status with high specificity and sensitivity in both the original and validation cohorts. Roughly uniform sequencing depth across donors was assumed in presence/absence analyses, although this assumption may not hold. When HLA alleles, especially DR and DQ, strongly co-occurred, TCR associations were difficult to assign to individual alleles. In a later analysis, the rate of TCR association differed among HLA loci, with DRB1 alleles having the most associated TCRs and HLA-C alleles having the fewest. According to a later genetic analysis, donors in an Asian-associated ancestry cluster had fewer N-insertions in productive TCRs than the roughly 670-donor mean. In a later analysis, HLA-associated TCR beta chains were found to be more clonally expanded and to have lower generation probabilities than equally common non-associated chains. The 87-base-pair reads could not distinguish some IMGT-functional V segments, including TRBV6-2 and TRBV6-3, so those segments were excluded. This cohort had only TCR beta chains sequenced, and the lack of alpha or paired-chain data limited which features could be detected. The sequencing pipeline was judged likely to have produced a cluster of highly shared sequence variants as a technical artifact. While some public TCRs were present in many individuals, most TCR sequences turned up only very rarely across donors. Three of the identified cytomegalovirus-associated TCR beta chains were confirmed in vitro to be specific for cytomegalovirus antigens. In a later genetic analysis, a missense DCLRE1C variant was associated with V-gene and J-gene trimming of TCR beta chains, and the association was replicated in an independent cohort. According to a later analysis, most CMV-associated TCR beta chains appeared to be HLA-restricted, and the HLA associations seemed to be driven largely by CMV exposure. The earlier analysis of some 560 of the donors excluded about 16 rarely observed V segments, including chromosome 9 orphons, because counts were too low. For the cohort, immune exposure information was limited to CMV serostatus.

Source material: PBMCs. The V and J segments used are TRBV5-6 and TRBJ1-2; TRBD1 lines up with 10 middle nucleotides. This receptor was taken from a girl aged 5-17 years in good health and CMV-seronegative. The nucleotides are TGTGCCAGCAGCTTCGGGACAGGGGAAGGCTACACCTTC. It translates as CASSFGTGEGYTF.